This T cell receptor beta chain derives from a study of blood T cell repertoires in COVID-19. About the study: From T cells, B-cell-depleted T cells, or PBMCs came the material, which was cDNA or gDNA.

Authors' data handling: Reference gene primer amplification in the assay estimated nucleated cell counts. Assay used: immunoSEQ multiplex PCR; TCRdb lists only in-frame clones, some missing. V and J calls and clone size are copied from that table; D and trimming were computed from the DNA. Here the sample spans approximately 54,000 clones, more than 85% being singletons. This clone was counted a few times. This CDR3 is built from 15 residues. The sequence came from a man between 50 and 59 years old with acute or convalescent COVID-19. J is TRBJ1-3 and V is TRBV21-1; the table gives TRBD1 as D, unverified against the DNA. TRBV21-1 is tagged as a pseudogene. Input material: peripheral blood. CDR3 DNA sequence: TGTGCCAGCAGCAAGGCCGGACAGGGTCGAACCCCTATATATTTT. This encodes CASSKAGQGRTPIYF.